A single sample gave rise to the 8 T cell receptor beta chains below, sequenced in a study of blood T cell repertoires in COVID-19. The data were produced by immunoSEQ multiplex PCR, yet TCRdb's version contains in-frame clones alone and is incomplete. Among approximately 490,000 clones, 75% to 90% were seen once, and the ten largest hold around 7.9%. Material for sequencing was PBMCs or T cells enriched from blood (not recorded which). The receptors were sampled from a woman aged 55-69 years who had recovered from COVID-19.

This clone showed up just once. The chain joins TRBV28 to TRBJ2-3; TRBD2 aligns across 7 bases. The CDR3 has 12 amino acids. Germline V lookup: CDR1 MDHEN, CDR2 SYDVKM. Germline trimming cut 8 bases from V and 6 bases from J; bases unmatched to any gene: 5. CDR3 in DNA: TGTGCCAGCGGGGAGGGGCCGGATACGCAGTATTTT. Translation: CASGEGPDTQYF. Together with reference TRBV28 and TRBJ2-3, the CDR3 gives the full variable domain: DVKVTQSSRYLVKRTGEKVFLECVQDMDHENMFWYRQDPGLGLRLIYFSYDVKMKEKGDIPEGYSVSREKKERFSLILESASTNQTSMYLCASGEGPDTQYFGPGTRLTVL.

This chain links TRBV28 with TRBJ1-5, with D possibly being TRBD1 (5 bases). The V gene lost 3 bases and the J gene lost 6 bases, with 12 bases spanning the gap. The CDR3 loop spans 14 amino acids. Germline V gene lookup returns CDR1 MDHEN and CDR2 SYDVKM. DNA of the CDR3: TGTGCCAGCAGTTTCTCAGGGTACGGTCAGCCCCAGCATTTT. This gives the protein CASSFSGYGQPQHF. Drawing the rest from reference TRBV28 and TRBJ1-5, the complete variable domain is DVKVTQSSRYLVKRTGEKVFLECVQDMDHENMFWYRQDPGLGLRLIYFSYDVKMKEKGDIPEGYSVSREKKERFSLILESASTNQTSMYLCASSFSGYGQPQHFGDGTRLSIL.

This clone was recorded once. The CDR3 spells CAWSGGEAEAFF. CDR3 DNA sequence: TGTGCCTGGAGTGGAGGGGAGGCTGAAGCTTTCTTT. The rearrangement joins TRBV30 to TRBJ1-1, with D possibly being TRBD1 (5 bases). CDR3 length: 12 amino acids. Germline V gives CDR1 GTSNPN, CDR2 SVGIG (reference sequence). V gave up 1 base and J gave up 6 bases, with 9 bases separating them.

This clone was found once. Other DNA sequences from this sample encode an identical CDR3 as well. The V call is TRBV5-1, the J call TRBJ2-3; 9 bases agree with TRBD2. CDR1 SGHRS and CDR2 YFSETQ come from the germline V gene. V lost 2 bases and J lost 3; bases outside the gene matches: 4. This CDR3 region has 15 residues. The CDR3 region has the DNA TGCGCCAGCAGCTTCAGCGGGGGGTCGACAGATACGCAGTATTTT. It translates to CASSFSGGSTDTQYF.

V gene TRBV19 combines with J gene TRBJ1-5; TRBD1 matches 7 bases. From germline, CDR1 is LNHDA and CDR2 SQIVND (reference sequence). The CDR3 has 16 residues. The junction had 7 bases not matched to a gene; V was cut back by 3 bases and J by 2 bases. DNA of the CDR3: TGTGCCAGTAGTATCCAGGGGGGTGGTGGCAATCAGCCCCAGCATTTT. Translation: CASSIQGGGGNQPQHF.

This clone was found once. The chain uses TRBV5-3 and TRBJ2-4; 12 bases agree with TRBD2. TRBV5-3 is an ORF; its function is uncertain. CDR3 size: 19 residues. Germline trimming cut 1 base from V and 3 bases from J; bases unmatched to any gene: 11. CDR3 in DNA: TGTGCCAGAAGCTTGTGGCTAGCGGGGGGGCTTTTGGTCAAAAACATTCAGTACTTC. Translation gives CARSLWLAGGLLVKNIQYF.

There are a few counts of this clone. V is TRBV6-5 and J is TRBJ1-2; TRBD1 matches at 12 bases. CDR1 and CDR2 (germline): MNHEY, SVGAGI. J lost 4 bases, V lost 5 bases, and 5 bases had no gene match. CDR3 length: 15 amino acids. In DNA, the CDR3 is TGTGCCAGCAGTCGCGGGACAGGGGGCGGCTATGGCTACACCTTC. Amino acid sequence: CASSRGTGGGYGYTF.

The rearrangement uses TRBV5-5 and TRBJ1-5; D may be TRBD1 (6 bases). This CDR3 has 15 amino acids. CDR1 and CDR2 (germline): SGHKS, YYEKEE (reference sequence). V was shortened by 0 bases and J by 2 bases, with 9 bases between the two germline ends. CDR3 coding DNA: TGTGCCAGCAGCTTGGCAGGGGTGGGCAATCAGCCCCAGCATTTT. It specifies CASSLAGVGNQPQHF.